The 6 T cell receptor beta chains below all came from one sample that was sequenced in a study of neurological immune-mediated disorders. One entry per CDR3 protein results from TCRdb running MiXCR on the 5' RACE reads. Altogether fewer than 80,000 distinct CDR3 sequences are present, under 5% being singletons, with the ten largest covering less than 3.5%. The sample was PBMCs. Receptors were obtained from a woman aged 45 to 65 with multiple sclerosis.

This clonotype was observed at least ten times. This chain links TRBV4-3 with TRBJ2-5, with D uncertain. Germline CDR1 LGHNA, CDR2 YSLEER. This CDR3 has 11 residues. V lost 0 bases and J lost 8, with 4 bases in between. The CDR3 is CASSQDSTQYF. CDR3 bases: TGCGCCAGCAGCCAAGATTCCACCCAGTACTTC.

This clonotype was observed many times. An end of the junction differs from the germline gene, which may be a read error. The chain links TRBV5-6 to TRBJ1-6; D not certain. Germline V CDR1 and CDR2: SGHDT, YYEEEE. The CDR3 has 13 residues. The CDR3 reads CASSSGWNSPLNF. The CDR3 DNA follows: TGTGCCAGCAGCTCTGGTTGGAATTCACCCCTCAACTTT.

This clonotype was observed many times. This chain uses TRBV20-1 with TRBJ2-5; TRBD2 is a possible D gene (5 bases). The CDR3 covers 12 residues. The V end was cut by 3 bases, the J end by 4 bases, with 9 bases between. Germline CDR1 and CDR2: DFQATT and SNEGSKA (reference sequence). The CDR3 loop reads CSARFRGETQYF. The CDR3, as DNA: TGCAGTGCTAGGTTTCGGGGAGAGACCCAGTACTTC.

This clonotype was counted many times. This chain joins TRBV10-3 and TRBJ2-5; 10 bases agree with TRBD2. CDR1 is ENHRY and CDR2 is SYGVKD in the germline V gene. The V segment lost 9 bases and the J segment 5 bases; nucleotides outside the gene matches: 6. The CDR3 spans 13 residues. The CDR3 coding sequence is TGTGCCATGAGCACTAGCGGGGTTGAGACCCAGTACTTC. Translation gives CAMSTSGVETQYF.

This clonotype has ten or more counts. The V gene is TRBV29-1, the J gene TRBJ2-5; D is unresolved. V lost 2 bases and J lost 1, with 8 bases in between. Germline assignment: CDR1 SQVTM and CDR2 ANQGSEA. The CDR3 extends over 13 amino acids. CDR3: CSVETAGQETQYF. The CDR3 bases are TGCAGCGTTGAAACTGCAGGCCAAGAGACCCAGTACTTC. The whole variable domain, filled in from reference TRBV29-1 and TRBJ2-5, reads SAVISQKPSRDICQRGTSLTIQCQVDSQVTMMFWYRQQPGQSLTLIATANQGSEATYESGFVIDKFPISRPNLTFSTLTVSNMSPEDSSIYLCSVETAGQETQYFGPGTRLLVL.

This clonotype came up many times. The rearrangement joins TRBV4-3 to TRBJ2-7; the D is unclear. The CDR3 length is 14 residues. V gave up 0 bases and J gave up 3 bases, with 9 bases separating them. Germline assignment: CDR1 LGHNA and CDR2 YSLEER. The CDR3 coding sequence is TGCGCCAGCAGCCAAGAGGTGTGGAGCTACGAGCAGTACTTC. Translated: CASSQEVWSYEQYF.